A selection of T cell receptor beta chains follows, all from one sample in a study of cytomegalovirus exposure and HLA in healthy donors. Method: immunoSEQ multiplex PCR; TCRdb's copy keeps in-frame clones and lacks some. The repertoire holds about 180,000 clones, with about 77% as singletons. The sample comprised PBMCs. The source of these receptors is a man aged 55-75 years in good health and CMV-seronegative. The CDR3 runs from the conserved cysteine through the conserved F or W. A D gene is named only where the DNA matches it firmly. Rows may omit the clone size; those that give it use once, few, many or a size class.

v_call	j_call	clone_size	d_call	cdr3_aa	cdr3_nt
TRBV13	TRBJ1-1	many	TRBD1	CASSFYLSPTGGNLGTEAFF	TGTGCCAGCAGCTTCTACCTAAGCCCGACAGGGGGCAATTTGGGGACTGAAGCTTTCTTT
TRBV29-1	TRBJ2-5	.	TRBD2	CSVGTTSGRETQYF	TGCAGCGTTGGCACGACTAGCGGGAGAGAGACCCAGTACTTC
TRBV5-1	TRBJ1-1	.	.	CASSLSGFDTEAFF	TGCGCCAGCAGCTTGTCAGGGTTTGACACTGAAGCTTTCTTT
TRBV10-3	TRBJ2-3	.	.	CAISEGANKQYF	TGTGCCATCAGTGAAGGGGCAAATAAGCAGTATTTT
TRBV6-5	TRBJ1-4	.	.	CATSTAGREKLFF	TGTGCCACTTCCACGGCGGGGAGGGAAAAACTGTTTTTT
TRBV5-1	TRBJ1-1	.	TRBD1	CASSLPTGANTEAFF	TGCGCCAGCAGCCTCCCTACAGGGGCGAACACTGAAGCTTTCTTT
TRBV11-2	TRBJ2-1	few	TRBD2	CASSLDHERGGLDEQFF	TGTGCCAGCAGCTTAGATCATGAGCGGGGGGGCCTAGATGAGCAGTTCTTC
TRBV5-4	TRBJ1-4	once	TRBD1	CASRGTGGLEKLFF	TGTGCCAGCAGGGGGACAGGGGGCCTGGAAAAACTGTTTTTT
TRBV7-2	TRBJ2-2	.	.	CASKVTGVAGELFF	TGTGCCAGCAAGGTGACGGGAGTAGCCGGGGAGCTGTTTTTT
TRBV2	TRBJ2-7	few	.	CASSEVRTYEQYF	TGTGCCAGCAGTGAGGTCAGGACCTACGAGCAGTACTTC
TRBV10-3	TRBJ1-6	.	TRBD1	CAISESDRGNSPLHF	TGTGCCATCAGTGAGTCAGACAGGGGCAATTCACCCCTCCACTTT
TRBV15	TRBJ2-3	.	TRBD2	CATSRDLTSGTDTQYF	TGTGCCACCAGCAGAGATTTAACTAGCGGCACAGATACGCAGTATTTT
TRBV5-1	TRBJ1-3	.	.	CASSLEHTRGNTIYF	TGCGCCAGCAGCTTGGAGCATACCCGGGGGAACACCATATATTTT
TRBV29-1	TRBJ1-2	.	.	CSVEQGRYGYTF	TGCAGCGTTGAACAGGGCCGCTATGGCTACACCTTC
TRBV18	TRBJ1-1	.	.	CASSEVDTEAFF	TGTGCCAGCTCTGAGGTGGACACTGAAGCTTTCTTT
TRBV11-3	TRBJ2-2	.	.	CASSPTAGELFF	TGTGCCAGCAGCCCCACGGCCGGGGAGCTGTTTTTT
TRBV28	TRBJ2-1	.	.	CASRVYHSYNEQFF	TGTGCCAGCAGGGTCTACCATTCCTACAATGAGCAGTTCTTC
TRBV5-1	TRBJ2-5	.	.	CASSRGGGGQETQYF	TGCGCCAGCAGCCGGGGTGGGGGCGGCCAAGAGACCCAGTACTTC
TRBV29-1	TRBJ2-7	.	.	CSVRTDSYEQYF	TGCAGCGTAAGGACAGACTCCTACGAGCAGTACTTC
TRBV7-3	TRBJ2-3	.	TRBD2	CASSSVAGQVDTQYF	TGTGCCAGCAGCTCAGTAGCGGGACAAGTGGATACGCAGTATTTT
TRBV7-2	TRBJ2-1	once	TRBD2	CASSTLAGGPLNEQFF	TGTGCCAGCAGCACACTAGCGGGAGGGCCTCTCAATGAGCAGTTCTTC
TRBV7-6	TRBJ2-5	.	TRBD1	CASSLGTGVQRQETQYF	TGTGCCAGCAGCTTAGGGACAGGAGTTCAACGGCAAGAGACCCAGTACTTC
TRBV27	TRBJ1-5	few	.	CASSLSGGLRNQPQHF	TGTGCCAGCAGTTTATCCGGGGGACTTAGGAATCAGCCCCAGCATTTT
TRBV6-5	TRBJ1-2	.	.	CASSYSLDSYGYTF	TGTGCCAGCAGTTACTCCCTCGACAGCTATGGCTACACCTTC
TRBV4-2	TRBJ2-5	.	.	CASSQVRGDGVTQYF	TGTGCCAGCAGCCAAGTACGCGGGGATGGGGTGACCCAGTACTTC
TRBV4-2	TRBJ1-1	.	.	CASSHVALDTEAFF	TGTGCCAGCAGCCACGTGGCTCTCGACACTGAAGCTTTCTTT
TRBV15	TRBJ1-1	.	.	CATSRGQALNTEAFF	TGTGCCACCAGCAGAGGACAGGCGTTGAACACTGAAGCTTTCTTT